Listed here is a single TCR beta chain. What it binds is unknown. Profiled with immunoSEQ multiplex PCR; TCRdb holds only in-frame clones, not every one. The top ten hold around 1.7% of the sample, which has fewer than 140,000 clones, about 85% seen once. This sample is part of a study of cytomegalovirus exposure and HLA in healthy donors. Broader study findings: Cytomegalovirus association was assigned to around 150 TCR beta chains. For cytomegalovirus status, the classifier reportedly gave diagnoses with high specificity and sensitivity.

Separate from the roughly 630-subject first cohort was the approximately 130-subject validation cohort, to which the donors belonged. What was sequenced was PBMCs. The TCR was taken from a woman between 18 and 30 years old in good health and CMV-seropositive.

The CDR3 nucleotides read TGCGCCAGCAGCTTGGTTTCGGGGTTAGAGACCCAGTACTTC. It encodes CASSLVSGLETQYF. This chain uses TRBV5-1 with TRBJ2-5; D is possibly TRBD2 (5 bases). The CDR3 consists of 14 residues. V was trimmed by 0 bases and J by 4 bases, leaving 10 bases between them. The germline V gene has CDR1 SGHRS and CDR2 YFSETQ.